This TCR beta chain was obtained from a study of beta chain features in type 1 diabetes. The CDR3 contains 16 residues. The germline V and J ends were trimmed by 4 bases and 4 bases, with 17 bases remaining between them. Germline assignment: CDR1 LGHNA and CDR2 YSLEER. Sequenced material consisted of expressed TCRB transcripts (all of the isolated RNA was reverse transcribed). Profiling relied on immunoSEQ multiplex PCR, and the TCRdb table lists in-frame clones only, not all of them. The data hold 250,000 to 350,000 clones, with approximately 9.9% observed a single time. The sequence was obtained from a woman aged 30 to 39 in good health. This sequence joins TRBV4-3 and TRBJ2-1, with D possibly matching TRBD2 (6 bases). Sequenced: naive CD4+ T cells from blood. The CDR3 DNA is TGCGCCAGCAGCCGGGCGGGATTCGGGCCGTACAATGAGCAGTTCTTC. The encoded protein is CASSRAGFGPYNEQFF.